The rows below give T cell receptor beta chains drawn from one sample of a study of T cell repertoires in cytomegalovirus infection. One entry per CDR3 protein results from TCRdb running MiXCR on the reads. The sample consists of a few hundred thousand distinct CDR3 sequences, around 18% of them appearing once. Sequenced material: PBMCs. Receptors originate from a human donor in good health (CMV status not recorded). Some clones in this sample may be carry-over from other donors' samples. The CDR3 runs from the conserved cysteine through the conserved F or W. The order of the fields is D gene, clone size, V gene, J gene, CDR3 DNA, CDR3 protein. The D gene is left open where the match is weak. A clone size is listed for some rows: how often the clone was seen (once, few, many), or a class if it is expanded.

>.|.|TRBV6-1|TRBJ1-1
TGTGCCAGCACCCCGGGGAATACAGGGATGGGCACTGAAGCTTTCTTT
CASTPGNTGMGTEAFF
>.|many|TRBV7-9|TRBJ2-3
TGTGCCAGCAGCCCCTCCCGGTACGATACGCAGTATTTT
CASSPSRYDTQYF
>.|.|TRBV27|TRBJ1-2
TGTGCCAGCAAAGGCAGCTTTGCTAGTGGCTACACCTTC
CASKGSFASGYTF
>TRBD2|many|TRBV7-8|TRBJ2-3
TGTGCCAGCAGCTTCGCCCGGCTAGCGGTTAGCACAGATACGCAGTATTTT
CASSFARLAVSTDTQYF
>.|.|TRBV12-3/TRBV12-4|TRBJ2-3
TGTGCCAGCAGTTCCCTCGGTGGCGATACGCAGTATTTT
CASSSLGGDTQYF
>TRBD2|few|TRBV11-3|TRBJ2-3
TGTGCCAGCAGCTTCGGGGCGGGGCGGGGGACCACAGATACGCAGTATTTT
CASSFGAGRGTTDTQYF
>.|few|TRBV15|TRBJ2-7
TGTGCCACCAGCACCTTACAGATCCCCTACGAGCAGTACTTC
CATSTLQIPYEQYF
>TRBD2|.|TRBV12-3/TRBV12-4|TRBJ2-7
TGTGCCAGCAGCATCGGGACTAGCTACGAGCAGTACTTC
CASSIGTSYEQYF
>.|many|TRBV19|TRBJ2-1
TGTGCCAGTAGTGAATCACGGAATGAGCAGTTCTTC
CASSESRNEQFF
>.|many|TRBV6-1|TRBJ2-7
TGTGCCAGCAGTGATCCGCGGTCCGCCCGCCGCTCCTACGAGCAGTACTTC
CASSDPRSARRSYEQYF
>TRBD1|.|TRBV3-1|TRBJ2-7
TGTGCCAGCAGCCATAGGGACAGGGCCGACGAGCAGTACTTC
CASSHRDRADEQYF
>.|few|TRBV20-1|TRBJ1-1
TGCAGTGCTGGGGCCTACAAGAACACTGAAGCTTTCTTT
CSAGAYKNTEAFF
>TRBD2|many|TRBV7-2|TRBJ2-7
TGTGCCAGCAGCCCCCTCTCCGGACTAGTTTTCGAGCAGTACTTC
CASSPLSGLVFEQYF
>TRBD2|many|TRBV6-5|TRBJ2-1
TGTGCCAGCAGTTACGGCGGGAGGACGGTGAATGAGCAGTTCTTC
CASSYGGRTVNEQFF
>TRBD1|many|TRBV7-2|TRBJ1-1
TGTGCCAGCAGCACTACAGGGGGGTACACTGAAGCTTTCTTT
CASSTTGGYTEAFF
>.|many|TRBV12-3/TRBV12-4|TRBJ1-2
TGTGCCAGCAGTTCCCCGGCGGGTGGCTACACCTTC
CASSSPAGGYTF
>TRBD2|many|TRBV5-1|TRBJ2-1
TGTGCCAGCAGTTTAGACGCTAGCGGATACAATGAGCAGTTCTTC
CASSLDASGYNEQFF
>TRBD2|many|TRBV7-9|TRBJ2-5
TGTGCCAGCAGCGCCCGGACTAGCGGGAGTAGGGAGACCCAGTACTTC
CASSARTSGSRETQYF
>.|many|TRBV7-8|TRBJ1-6
TGTGCCAGCAGCGGGGGAGCCGGAGTCTATAATTCACCCCTCCACTTT
CASSGGAGVYNSPLHF
>TRBD1|.|TRBV23-1|TRBJ2-2
TGCGCCAGCAGTCGGCCCCCGGGACAGGGTTTAACCGGGGAGCTGTTTTTT
CASSRPPGQGLTGELFF
>TRBD1|.|TRBV5-5|TRBJ2-3
TGTGCCAGCAGCTTCGTCCCGGGACAGGGGGATACGCAGTATTTT
CASSFVPGQGDTQYF
>TRBD2|.|TRBV7-2|TRBJ2-1
TGTGCCAGCAGCTCGACTAGCGGGGGGAGGGACAATGAGCAGTTCTTC
CASSSTSGGRDNEQFF
>.|many|TRBV7-2|TRBJ2-1
TGTGCCAGCAGCTCAGAGCGGCGGACAGAGCAGTTCTTC
CASSSERRTEQFF
>TRBD1|few|TRBV7-9|TRBJ2-2
TGTGCCAGCAGCACAAGTTATCGGACAGGTCCCACCGGGGAGCTGTTTTTT
CASSTSYRTGPTGELFF
>.|many|TRBV7-2|TRBJ2-1
TGTGCCAGCAGCTTGATCACAGGTTCCATCGAGCAGTTCTTC
CASSLITGSIEQFF
>TRBD2|.|TRBV6-5|TRBJ2-2
TGTGCCAGCAGTTACAGCGGGGGCGCCACCGGGGAGCTGTTTTTT
CASSYSGGATGELFF
>TRBD2|.|TRBV6-5|TRBJ2-3
TGTGCCAGCAGTTACTCTAGCGGGGCAGATACGCAGTATTTT
CASSYSSGADTQYF
>.|.|TRBV15|TRBJ2-5
TGTGCCACCAGCAAAGTCCAACCCCCCGGGCTAGAAGAGACCCAGTACTTC
CATSKVQPPGLEETQYF
>.|.|TRBV7-8|TRBJ2-3
TGTGCCAGCAGCACGGGAACAGATACGCAGTATTTT
CASSTGTDTQYF
>TRBD1|many|TRBV7-2|TRBJ1-3
TGTGCCAGCAGCTTAGCCGGACAGGCAAACACCATATATTTT
CASSLAGQANTIYF
>.|few|TRBV7-8|TRBJ2-3
TGTGCCAGCAGCTTATGGGCTAGCCTCACAGATACGCAGTATTTT
CASSLWASLTDTQYF
>.|.|TRBV29-1|TRBJ1-1
TGCAGCGTAGATGAGGGGGATGAAGCTTTCTTT
CSVDEGDEAFF
>TRBD1|.|TRBV2|TRBJ1-2
TGTGCCACCGGGGACAGGGGTCACTATGGCTACACCTTC
CATGDRGHYGYTF
>.|many|TRBV7-6|TRBJ1-1
TGTGCCAGCAGCGTTGACACTTACACTGAAGCTTTCTTT
CASSVDTYTEAFF
>.|.|TRBV20-1|TRBJ2-5
TGCAGTGCTTTAGGGGAGTCCGGGTCCTTAGAGACCCAGTACTTC
CSALGESGSLETQYF
>TRBD1|many|TRBV7-9|TRBJ2-3
TGTGCCAGCACCTTACAGGGGGCGATCCCCGTGGATACGCAGTATTTT
CASTLQGAIPVDTQYF
>.|few|TRBV28|TRBJ1-4
TGTGCCAGCAGCCCGACTTGGGGCGGTGAAAAACTGTTTTTT
CASSPTWGGEKLFF
>TRBD2|many|TRBV7-2|TRBJ2-1
TGTGCCAGCAGCTTATGGGACTACCCATACAATGAGCAGTTCTTC
CASSLWDYPYNEQFF
>.|few|TRBV11-2|TRBJ2-4
TGTGCCAGCGGGGTCTCGGGGGCGGCCAAAAACATTCAGTACTTC
CASGVSGAAKNIQYF
>.|few|TRBV6-2/TRBV6-3|TRBJ1-5
TGTGCCAGCAGTTACCTGAATAGCAATCAGCCCCAGCATTTT
CASSYLNSNQPQHF
>.|many|TRBV7-2|TRBJ2-1
TGTGCCAGCAGCTCTGACCGACCCCGACGAAATGAGCAGTTCTTC
CASSSDRPRRNEQFF
>.|.|TRBV20-1|TRBJ2-5
TGCAGTGCTCCGTGGCAGATTGAGACCCAGTACTTC
CSAPWQIETQYF
>.|many|TRBV7-8|TRBJ1-1
TGTGCCAGCAGTGCCCCCGTGGGAATCCAAACTTTCTTT
CASSAPVGIQTFF
>.|few|TRBV2|TRBJ1-4
TGTGCCAGCAGTGGGGATATCCCGAGCGGTGAAAAACTGTTTTTT
CASSGDIPSGEKLFF
>.|.|TRBV14|TRBJ2-3
TGTGCCAGCAGCCAGATAAGGGGAACCACAGATACGCAGTATTTT
CASSQIRGTTDTQYF
>.|few|TRBV9|TRBJ2-3
TGTGCCAGCAGCGTAGTTGGACTCAGAGATACGCAGTATTTT
CASSVVGLRDTQYF
>.|.|TRBV5-4|TRBJ2-6
TGTGCCAGCAGCGATGCCAGACTCTCTGGGGCCAACGTCCTGACTTTC
CASSDARLSGANVLTF
>.|few|TRBV25-1|TRBJ2-1
TGTGCCCCCCCCGCCCAGCCCTCCTACAATGAGCAGTTCTTC
CAPPAQPSYNEQFF
>.|.|TRBV4-3|TRBJ2-3
TGCGCCAGCAGCAGCCGTCTGGGAACGGGAGAAGGAGCAGATACGCAGTATTTT
CASSSRLGTGEGADTQYF
>.|many|TRBV28|TRBJ2-5
TGTGCCAGCAGGAAGGGAGGCTCGGAGACCCAGTACTTC
CASRKGGSETQYF
>.|.|TRBV30|TRBJ1-4
TGTGCCTGGAGAAGGACAGCCAGCGAAAAACTGTTTTTT
CAWRRTASEKLFF
>TRBD1|.|TRBV29-1|TRBJ1-2
TGCAGCGTCGTACCGGGACAGGGCTATGGCTACACCTTC
CSVVPGQGYGYTF
>.|many|TRBV7-9|TRBJ1-1
TGTGCCAGCAGCTATGAGGTGGACGTTTGGAACACTGAAGCTTTCTTT
CASSYEVDVWNTEAFF
>.|few|TRBV19|TRBJ1-1
TGTGCCAGTAGTATTAACTCGCCTTGGCAGGGGAGAGTGGTCACTGAAGCTTTCTTT
CASSINSPWQGRVVTEAFF